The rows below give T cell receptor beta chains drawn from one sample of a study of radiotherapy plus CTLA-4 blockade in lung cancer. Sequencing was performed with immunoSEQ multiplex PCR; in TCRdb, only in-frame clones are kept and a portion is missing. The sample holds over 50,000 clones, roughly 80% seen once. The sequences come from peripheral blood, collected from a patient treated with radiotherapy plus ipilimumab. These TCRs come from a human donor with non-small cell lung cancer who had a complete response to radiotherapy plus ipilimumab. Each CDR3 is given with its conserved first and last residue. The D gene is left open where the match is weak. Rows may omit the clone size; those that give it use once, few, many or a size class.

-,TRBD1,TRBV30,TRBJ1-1,TGTGCCTCGACAGGGGTTTATTTCATGAACACTGAAGCTTTCTTT,CASTGVYFMNTEAFF
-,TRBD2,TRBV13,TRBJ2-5,TGTGCCAGCAGCTTAACTAGCGGGAGGGTGTCAGAGACCCAGTACTTC,CASSLTSGRVSETQYF
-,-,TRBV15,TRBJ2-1,TGTGCCACCAGCACCCAACGAGGGTCCTACAATGAGCAGTTCTTC,CATSTQRGSYNEQFF
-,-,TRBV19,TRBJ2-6,TGTGCCACCAGCCGGGGGGACACCCTAATTGGGGCCAACGTCCTGACTTTC,CATSRGDTLIGANVLTF
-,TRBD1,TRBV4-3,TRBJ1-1,TGCGCCAGCAGCCAGGCAGGGGGCCTGGTAGCTTTCTTT,CASSQAGGLVAFF
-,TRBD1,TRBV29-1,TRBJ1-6,TGCAGCGTCGCGGACAGGGATAATTCGCCCCTCCACTTT,CSVADRDNSPLHF
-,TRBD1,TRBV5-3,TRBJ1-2,TGTGCCAGAAGCTTGGATCCTCGGGACAGGGGCAGAAGTGGCTATGGCTACACCTTC,CARSLDPRDRGRSGYGYTF
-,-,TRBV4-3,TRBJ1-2,TGCGCCAGCAGCCAAGAATGGGGGGGGCAGAGTGGCTACACCTTC,CASSQEWGGQSGYTF
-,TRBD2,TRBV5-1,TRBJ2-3,TGCGCCAGCAGCTTGATGACTAGCGGGCGCACAGATACGCAGTATTTT,CASSLMTSGRTDTQYF
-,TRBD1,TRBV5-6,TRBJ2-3,TGTGCCAGCAGCCTACCCGAAATACAAACAGGGGGCGCAGGAGATACGCAGTATTTT,CASSLPEIQTGGAGDTQYF
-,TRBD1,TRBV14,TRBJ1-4,TGTGCCAGCAGCCTTGGGGACAGATCTTTTGAAAAACTGTTTTTT,CASSLGDRSFEKLFF
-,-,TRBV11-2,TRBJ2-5,TGTGCCAGCAGCTCGACGACTCTTGTAGAGACCCAGTACTTC,CASSSTTLVETQYF
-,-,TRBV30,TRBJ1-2,TGTGCCTGGCAGACAGGAGCTAACTATGGCTACACCTTC,CAWQTGANYGYTF
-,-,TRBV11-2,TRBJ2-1,TGTGCCAGCAGCTTAGATCGGGGGAATGAGCAGTTCTTC,CASSLDRGNEQFF
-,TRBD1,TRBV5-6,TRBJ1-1,TGTGCCAGCAGCTTGGTCCCTCCAGGGGGTACTGAAGCTTTCTTT,CASSLVPPGGTEAFF
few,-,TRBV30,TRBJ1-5,TGTGCCTGGAGTGTGTATCAGGGAATCAACTCCCCAGGTCAGCCCCAGCATTTT,CAWSVYQGINSPGQPQHF
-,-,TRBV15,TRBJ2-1,TGTGCCGCCAGCAGAGATATGCGAGGTGAGCAGTTCTTC,CAASRDMRGEQFF
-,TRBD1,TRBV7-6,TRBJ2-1,TGTGCCAGCAGCTCCGCCTTTCGACAGGGGGGAGGTGAGCAGTTCTTC,CASSSAFRQGGGEQFF
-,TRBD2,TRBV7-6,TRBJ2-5,TGTGCCAGCAACGCCAACCCTGGACTAGCCGAGACCCAGTACTTC,CASNANPGLAETQYF
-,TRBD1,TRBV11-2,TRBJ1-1,TGTGCCAGCAGCCCCGACAGGGATACAGCTGAAGCTTTCTTT,CASSPDRDTAEAFF
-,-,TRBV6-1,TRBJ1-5,TGTGCCAGCAAAGCAGGGGCGAGGGATCAGCCCCAGCATTTT,CASKAGARDQPQHF
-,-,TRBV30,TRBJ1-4,TGTGCCTGGACCCGGGGAAGGGGAGGTGAAAAACTGTTTTTT,CAWTRGRGGEKLFF
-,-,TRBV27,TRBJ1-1,TGTGCCAGCAGTCGCGGGTCAGATTCCTCTGAAGCTTTCTTT,CASSRGSDSSEAFF
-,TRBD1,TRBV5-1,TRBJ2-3,TGCGCCAGCAGCTTGGGAGGGGGCAGAACAGATACGCAGTATTTT,CASSLGGGRTDTQYF
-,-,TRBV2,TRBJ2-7,TGTGCCAGCAGTGAAGTCACACAGGGCTTAGGCGAGCAGTACTTC,CASSEVTQGLGEQYF
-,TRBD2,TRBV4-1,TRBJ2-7,TGCGCCAGCAGCCAAGATTATGGGGGGGACTACGAGCAGTACTTC,CASSQDYGGDYEQYF
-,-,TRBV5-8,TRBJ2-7,TGTGCCAGCACCTCCTTTAGAGAGCAGTACTTC,CASTSFREQYF
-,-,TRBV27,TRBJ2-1,TGTGCCAGCCGAATACAGGGCTCCTACAATGAGCAGTTCTTC,CASRIQGSYNEQFF
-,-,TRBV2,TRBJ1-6,TGTGCCAGCAGCCCAACAGAGGGTGGGTATTATAATTCACCCCTCCACTTT,CASSPTEGGYYNSPLHF
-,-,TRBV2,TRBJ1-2,TGTGCCAGCAGTGATCTGCACAGGGCTAACTATGGCTACACCTTC,CASSDLHRANYGYTF
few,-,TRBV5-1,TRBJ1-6,TGCGCCAGCAGCTTGGAAACAGGGATTAATTCACCCCTCCACTTT,CASSLETGINSPLHF
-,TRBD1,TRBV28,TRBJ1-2,TGTGCCAGCAGTCCGGGGGACAGTTCAAACTATGGCTACACCTTC,CASSPGDSSNYGYTF
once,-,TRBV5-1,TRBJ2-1,TGCGCCAGCAGCTTGGTCGGTGAGCAGTTCTTC,CASSLVGEQFF
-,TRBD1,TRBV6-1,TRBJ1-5,TGTGCCAGCAGTGATCGGACAGGGAGGCGCAATCAGCCCCAGCATTTT,CASSDRTGRRNQPQHF
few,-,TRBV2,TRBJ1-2,TGTGCCAGCAAGCTAAACGAGTGGGCAGACTATGGCTACACCTTC,CASKLNEWADYGYTF
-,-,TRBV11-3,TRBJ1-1,TGTGCCAGCGGACCTTTTGGGGTCCTCGGGGGCACTGAAGCTTTCTTT,CASGPFGVLGGTEAFF
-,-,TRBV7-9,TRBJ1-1,TGTGCCAGCAGCTTAGGGGCCTGGACTTCCGAAGGCACTGAAGCTTTCTTT,CASSLGAWTSEGTEAFF
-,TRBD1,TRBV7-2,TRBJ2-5,TGTGCCAGCAGCTCATGGACAGGACAAGAGACCCAGTACTTC,CASSSWTGQETQYF
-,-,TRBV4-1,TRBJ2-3,TGCGCCAGCAGCCAAGATCCTATGGGGGCAACGGCAGATACGCAGTATTTT,CASSQDPMGATADTQYF
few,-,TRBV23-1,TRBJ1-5,TGCGCCAGCAGTGGGGGGGGTCTTGCGCCCCAGCATTTT,CASSGGGLAPQHF
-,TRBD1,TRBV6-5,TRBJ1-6,TGTGCCAGCAGGACAGGGGGCTCCTATAATTCACCCCTCCACTTT,CASRTGGSYNSPLHF
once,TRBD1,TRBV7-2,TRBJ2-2,TGTGCCAGCAGCCTACGGGACAGGGCCGGGGAGCTGTTTTTT,CASSLRDRAGELFF
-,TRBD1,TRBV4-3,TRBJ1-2,TGCGCCAGCAGCCCCGGACAGGAGCAAGGTGGCTACACCTTC,CASSPGQEQGGYTF
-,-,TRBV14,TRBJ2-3,TGTGCCAGCAGCCAAGCTGCAACTCCGCGAGATACGCAGTATTTT,CASSQAATPRDTQYF
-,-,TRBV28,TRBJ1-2,TGTGCCAGCAGTTCATCCGAGGGTGCATCGGCAAACTATGGCTACACCTTC,CASSSSEGASANYGYTF
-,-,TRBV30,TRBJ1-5,TGTGCCTGGAGTTTCAGGGTGAATCAGCCCCAGCATTTT,CAWSFRVNQPQHF
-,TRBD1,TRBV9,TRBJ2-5,TGTGCCAGCAGCGTAGCCCCGGGACAGAAACAAGAGACCCAGTACTTC,CASSVAPGQKQETQYF
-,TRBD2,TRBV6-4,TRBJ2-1,TGTGCCAGCAGTGATGCGGGGGGTTACTACAATGAGCAGTTCTTC,CASSDAGGYYNEQFF
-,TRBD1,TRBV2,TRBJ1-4,TGTGCCAGCAGGACCGCCCAGGGGGCTAATGAAAAACTGTTTTTT,CASRTAQGANEKLFF
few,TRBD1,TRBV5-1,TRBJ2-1,TGCGCCAGCAGCTTGGCGCCCGGGACAGTTGGTAATGAGCAGTTCTTC,CASSLAPGTVGNEQFF
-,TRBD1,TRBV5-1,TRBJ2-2,TGCGCCAGCAGTCGGGGGACAGGGATCACCGGGGAGCTGTTTTTT,CASSRGTGITGELFF
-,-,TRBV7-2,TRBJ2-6,TGTGCCAGCAGCCAGGCGTTCAGCTCTGGGGCCAACGTCCTGACTTTC,CASSQAFSSGANVLTF
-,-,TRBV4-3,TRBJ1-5,TGCGCCAGCAGCCAAGATTGGGGGCCTCAGCCCCAGCATTTT,CASSQDWGPQPQHF
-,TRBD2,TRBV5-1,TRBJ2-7,TGCGCCAGCAGCTTGTGGGAGGGGAACTCCTACGAGCAGTACTTC,CASSLWEGNSYEQYF
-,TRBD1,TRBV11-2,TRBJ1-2,TGTGCCAGCAGCTTAGGGGACAGGGGTGGTGGCTACACCTTC,CASSLGDRGGGYTF
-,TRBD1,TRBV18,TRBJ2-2,TGTGCCAGCTCACCACTACAGGGGCCGAACACCGGGGAGCTGTTTTTT,CASSPLQGPNTGELFF
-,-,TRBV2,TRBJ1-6,TGTGCCAGCAGTGAATTTCCGGGTTCACCCCTCCACTTT,CASSEFPGSPLHF
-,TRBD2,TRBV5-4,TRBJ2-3,TGTGCCAGCAGCTTGGCGGGGGGGGTAACAGATACGCAGTATTTT,CASSLAGGVTDTQYF
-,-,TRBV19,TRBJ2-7,TGTGCCAGTAGTTCGCAAAGACAGGCCTACGAGCAGTACTTC,CASSSQRQAYEQYF
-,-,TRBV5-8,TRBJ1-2,TGTGCCAGCAGCTCCCCGGACAGAAACTATGGCTACACCTTC,CASSSPDRNYGYTF